This entry features one T cell receptor beta chain sequence. Many counts were recorded for this clonotype. The antigen it recognizes is unknown. Per-base quality was not reported, and no clone a single base away is much larger than it. The data stem from a study of T-cell reconstitution after alpha-beta-depleted transplantation in children (dated by TCRdb to the mid-2010s). Turning to the overall study: Using TCR repertoire profiling, the study quantitatively followed how T-cell immune reconstitution unfolded in children after TCRalphabeta/CD19-depleted allogeneic hematopoietic cell transplantation.

V was cut back by 0 bases and J by 5 bases, leaving a gap of 17 bases between them. CDR3 length: 16 amino acids, cysteine to phenylalanine. The retained sequence is limited to the CDR3, 48 bases, with the frame set at the first base. Taken from the germline V gene (reference sequence), the CDR1 and CDR2 loops are DFQATT and SNEGSKA. The library was built by means of PCR. Instrument used: Illumina HiSeq 2500. TCR library preparation used molecular barcoding, with unique molecular identifiers applied to normalize quantification of the TCRbeta repertoire. The public reads were run again by TCRdb, first through fastp at Q25 and then through MiXCR, and only productive beta chains were kept. Each CDR3 protein gets just one entry, which takes the most common genes and DNA from the rows behind it. The sample records around 92,000 distinct CDR3 sequences, approximately 12% of which are singletons. The top ten hold about 14% of the sample.

In this chain, TRBV20-1 is recombined with TRBJ1-5; D gene: possibly TRBD1, on 6 matching bases. This TCR was sampled from a human donor who donated a stem cell graft to a child with inherited bone marrow failure. Sequencing used PBMCs from the stem cell graft donor, obtained from the stem cell graft. The CDR3 reads as follows: CSARDPRGRGYQPQHF. The nucleotides are TGCAGTGCTAGAGATCCTCGGGGCAGGGGATATCAGCCCCAGCATTTT.